Below are 19 T cell receptor beta chains sequenced from a single sample in a study of T cell responses to AZD1222 COVID-19 vaccine. TCRdb's copy holds only in-frame clones and misses some; the assay was immunoSEQ multiplex PCR. The sample yields around 110,000 clones, 90% to 95% seen once. The sequences come from peripheral blood, collected on day 0 of AZD1222 vaccination. The receptors here all came from an adult in good health.

The chain is built from TRBV29-1 and TRBJ1-1, with TRBD1 identical over 7 bases. The ends lost 6 bases at V and 0 bases at J; junction bases unmatched: 4. The CDR3 consists of 13 residues. In germline, CDR1 is SQVTM, CDR2 ANQGSEA. The CDR3 DNA sequence: TGCAGCGTCGGAAGGGGGCTGAACACTGAAGCTTTCTTT. Its protein is CSVGRGLNTEAFF.

The CDR3: CASTHARDSEPANYGYTF. The CDR3 region has the DNA TGTGCCAGCACCCACGCCCGGGACAGCGAACCAGCCAACTATGGCTACACCTTC. This chain uses TRBV7-9 with TRBJ1-2; 7 bases map to TRBD1. The CDR3 extends over 18 amino acids. In germline, CDR1 is SEHNR, CDR2 FQNEAQ (reference sequence). The V and J ends lost 7 bases and 2 bases, in that order; junction bases with no gene match: 19.

This chain links TRBV4-2 with TRBJ2-1; 14 nucleotides agree with TRBD2. This CDR3 spans 18 amino acids. The V segment lost 4 bases and the J segment 5 bases; nucleotides outside the gene matches: 10. Germline V gene data show CDR1 as LGHNA and CDR2 as YNFKEQ. This CDR3 reads CASSLGTSGRDFDNEQFF. The CDR3 nucleotides read TGTGCCAGCAGCCTCGGGACTAGCGGGAGAGATTTTGACAATGAGCAGTTCTTC.

This chain joins TRBV28 and TRBJ1-3; D gene uncertain. The length of the CDR3 is 20 residues. V was pared by 2 bases and J by 2 bases, with 25 bases between. Germline lookup yields CDR1 MDHEN and CDR2 SYDVKM. Written as DNA, the CDR3 is TGTGCCAGCAGTTTAGAGAACGGGCAGAGCTCCCACGAACCTGGAAACACCATATATTTT. This codes for CASSLENGQSSHEPGNTIYF.

This chain joins TRBV6-4 and TRBJ1-2; D remains ambiguous. The V gene's germline CDR1 is MRHNA and CDR2 SNTAGT. The CDR3 totals 11 residues. Trimming shortened V by 10 bases and J by 2 bases, and 8 bases separated the two germline ends. The CDR3 here is CATRGNYGYTF. CDR3 DNA: TGTGCCACCAGAGGGAACTATGGCTACACCTTC.

The chain carries TRBV4-1 and TRBJ2-3; 14 nucleotides agree with TRBD2. Looked up from germline, CDR1 is MGHRA and CDR2 is YSYEKL. The V and J ends lost 2 bases and 6 bases, in that order; junction bases with no gene match: 7. The CDR3 covers 17 residues. The CDR3 bases are TGCGCCAGCAGCCAACCCGGGACTAGCGGGAGAAATGATACGCAGTATTTT. Its translation: CASSQPGTSGRNDTQYF.

This clone appeared once. J is TRBJ1-1 and V is TRBV30; D call uncertain. V shed 4 bases and J shed 0 bases, with 9 bases lying between them. Germline V CDR1 and CDR2: GTSNPN, SVGIG (reference sequence). This CDR3 has 13 amino acids. DNA for the CDR3: TGTGCCTGGAAGGGAGGGATGAACACTGAAGCTTTCTTT. Protein: CAWKGGMNTEAFF. Supplemented by reference TRBV30 and TRBJ1-1, the full variable domain reads SQTIHQWPATLVQPVGSPLSLECTVEGTSNPNLYWYRQAAGRGLQLLFYSVGIGQISSEVPQNLSASRPQDRQFILSSKKLLLSDSGFYLCAWKGGMNTEAFFGQGTRLTVV.

The CDR3 nucleotides are TGTGCCAGCAGCCTGACAGGGGGGGCCGGGGAGCTGTTTTTT. It codes for CASSLTGGAGELFF. The J gene is TRBJ2-2, the V gene TRBV28; 9 bases agree with TRBD1. The trim removed 6 bases at V and 6 bases at J, leaving 5 bases unmatched. The CDR3 is 14 amino acids. The germline V gene has CDR1 MDHEN and CDR2 SYDVKM. The full variable domain, with the rest looked up from reference TRBV28 and TRBJ2-2, is DVKVTQSSRYLVKRTGEKVFLECVQDMDHENMFWYRQDPGLGLRLIYFSYDVKMKEKGDIPEGYSVSREKKERFSLILESASTNQTSMYLCASSLTGGAGELFFGEGSRLTVL.

The gene calls are TRBV4-1 and TRBJ1-1; no reliable D call. The CDR3 extends over 14 amino acids. Germline CDR1 MGHRA, CDR2 YSYEKL. Between the trimmed V and J ends, which lost 0 bases and 6 bases, there was a span of 11 bases. The CDR3 DNA reads as TGCGCCAGCAGCCAAGATTTCCGCATCCCTGAAGCTTTCTTT. It yields the protein CASSQDFRIPEAFF.

The chain carries TRBV18 and TRBJ2-1; the D gene could be TRBD1 or TRBD2 (6 bases each). The CDR3 extends over 13 amino acids. The V gene's germline CDR1 is KGHSH and CDR2 LQKENI. V was cut by 4 bases and J by 6 bases, with 10 bases left in between. CDR3 nucleotides: TGTGCCAGCTCACGGGGGGCACCCAATGAGCAGTTCTTC. Translated, it gives CASSRGAPNEQFF.

This chain joins TRBV6-5 and TRBJ2-1; TRBD2 matches 9 bases. The CDR3 runs 15 residues. V trimming: 5 bases; J trimming: 8 bases; junction bases outside the gene matches: 10. Germline V gene data show CDR1 as MNHEY and CDR2 as SVGAGI. The CDR3 bases are TGTGCCAGCAGTCCCGGGACTAGCAATGGGGATGAGCAGTTCTTC. It is translated as CASSPGTSNGDEQFF.

The gene calls are TRBV28 and TRBJ1-5; TRBD1 agrees at 8 bases. V was pared by 6 bases and J by 4 bases, with 8 bases of the junction left unmatched. CDR1 and CDR2 from the germline V gene are MDHEN and SYDVKM. This CDR3 has 15 residues. CDR3 nucleotides: TGTGCCAGCAGACCTGACAGGGGTGGTAATCAGCCCCAGCATTTT. Translating it yields CASRPDRGGNQPQHF.

The V call is TRBV7-9, the J call TRBJ1-1, with no clear D. Germline V gene lookup returns CDR1 SEHNR and CDR2 FQNEAQ (reference sequence). Deletions cut 0 bases from V and 8 bases from J, with 16 bases between. The CDR3 runs 15 residues. The CDR3 bases are TGTGCCAGCAGCTTAGCCTTCCTACGGCTCCACGAAGCTTTCTTT. Protein: CASSLAFLRLHEAFF.

This rearrangement joins TRBV5-4 to TRBJ2-7; 14 nucleotides agree with TRBD2. Germline assignment: CDR1 SGHNT and CDR2 YYREEE (reference sequence). V dropped 0 bases and J dropped 8; count of bases not matched to a gene: 4. This CDR3 has 15 amino acids. DNA for the CDR3: TGTGCCAGCAGCTTGGGACTAGCGGGAGGGTCCCAGCAGTACTTC. Its translation: CASSLGLAGGSQQYF.

In its sample, this clone was seen once. V gene TRBV2 combines with J gene TRBJ1-4; D possibly corresponds to TRBD1 (6 bases). Germline CDR1 SNHLY, CDR2 FYNNEI. The CDR3 extends over 13 amino acids. V was shortened by 6 bases and J by 8 bases, with 13 bases between the two germline ends. CDR3 in amino acids: CASRRGEGEKLFF. Here the CDR3 DNA reads TGTGCCAGCAGGAGGGGGGAGGGCGAAAAACTGTTTTTT.

This chain joins TRBV9 and TRBJ2-7; TRBD1 matches 9 bases. V gave up 5 bases and J gave up 1 base; unmatched junction bases: 10. Germline values: CDR1 SGDLS, CDR2 YYNGEE. The CDR3 covers 16 residues. Here the CDR3 DNA reads TGTGCCAGCAGTAATGAAGGGGGGACAGGGTCCTACGAGCAGTACTTC. This translates into CASSNEGGTGSYEQYF.

This sequence joins TRBV5-1 and TRBJ2-3; D gene unclear. The V gene's germline CDR1 is SGHRS and CDR2 YFSETQ. The V end was cut by 0 bases, the J end by 0 bases, with 5 bases between. The CDR3 length is 14 residues. The CDR3 region is CASSLGLSTDTQYF. CDR3 bases: TGCGCCAGCAGCTTGGGACTTAGCACAGATACGCAGTATTTT.

V and J are TRBV5-1 and TRBJ1-5, with unresolved D. The CDR3 contains 16 residues. V was pared by 6 bases and J by 7 bases, with 23 bases between. Germline CDR1 and CDR2: SGHRS and YFSETQ. The CDR3 DNA follows: TGCGCCAGCAATGAAAGTGGCAGTCCGCGGGTCCAGCCCCAGCATTTT. It translates to CASNESGSPRVQPQHF.

The rearrangement links TRBV5-4 to TRBJ1-1; no clear D. CDR1 is SGHNT and CDR2 is YYREEE in the germline V gene (reference sequence). Trimming left V 6 bases short and J 4 bases short, with 13 bases between. CDR3 length: 13 residues. The CDR3, as DNA: TGTGCCAGCAACCCCCCCAGAGGCACTGAAGCTTTCTTT. Its protein product is CASNPPRGTEAFF.